The TCR beta chain under discussion was sequenced for a study of blood T cell repertoires in COVID-19. Whole-study context: Some COVID-19 samples were acute and others convalescent; all came from the United States, Italy and Spain. PBMCs, B-cell-depleted T cells, or T cells were the source of the cDNA or gDNA that made up the material.

Per the authors' pipeline: Reference gene primer amplification gave estimated nucleated cell counts. The repertoire was sequenced with immunoSEQ multiplex PCR; TCRdb's copy has only in-frame clones and lacks some. V, J and clone size are those of that table, while D and trimming were read from the DNA. The table includes under 500,000 clones, roughly nine tenths detected once. This CDR3 is 16 amino acids long. V dropped 0 bases and J dropped 0; count of bases not matched to a gene: 3. The germline CDR1 and CDR2 sequences are SGHRS and YFSETQ. Study members were between about 18 and 90 years old and lived in about two dozen US regions.

This TCR derives from a young man who had recovered from COVID-19. This sequence joins TRBV5-1 and TRBJ1-3, with 7 bases fitting TRBD1. The sequenced sample was PBMCs or T cells enriched from blood (not recorded which). DNA of the CDR3: TGCGCCAGCAGCTTGGCGACAGGGAACTCTGGAAACACCATATATTTT. This gives the protein CASSLATGNSGNTIYF.